This entry lists 26 T cell receptor beta chains sequenced from one sample in a study of CD8 T cells in Susac syndrome. The authors reverse transcribed 0.5 to 1 ug RNA with random hexamers. In TCRdb, the immunoSEQ multiplex PCR reads were re-called with MiXCR into one record per CDR3 protein. In the table there are about 300,000 distinct CDR3 sequences, 65% to 90% of which are singletons. Sequencing was performed on CD8+ T cells from PBMCs. The receptors originated from a human donor with multiple sclerosis.

The rearrangement uses TRBV14 and TRBJ2-7, with TRBD2 matching over 9 bases. Germline V lookup: CDR1 SGHDN, CDR2 FVKESK. The CDR3 extends over 14 amino acids. V gave up 5 bases and J gave up 0 bases; unmatched junction bases: 2. The CDR3 protein is CASSNSGSSYEQYF. In nucleotides, the CDR3 is TGTGCCAGCAGCAATAGCGGGAGCTCCTACGAGCAGTACTTC.

The rearrangement joins TRBV11-2 to TRBJ2-5; D unclear. This CDR3 has 14 amino acids. Germline V lookup: CDR1 SGHAT, CDR2 FQNNGV. Between the trimmed V and J ends, which lost 1 base and 1 base, there was a span of 7 bases. The CDR3, as DNA: TGTGCCAGCAGCTTAGGTCTTATCCAAGAGACCCAGTACTTC. This encodes CASSLGLIQETQYF.

The V gene is TRBV7-9, the J gene TRBJ2-1; TRBD1 is a possible D gene (5 bases). With 0 bases removed from V and 2 bases from J, the gap between germline ends came to 11 bases. Germline V gives CDR1 SEHNR, CDR2 FQNEAQ (reference sequence). The CDR3 spans 16 residues. This chain's CDR3 is CASSLAPQGTYNEQFF. The CDR3 DNA follows: TGTGCCAGCAGCTTAGCGCCCCAGGGCACCTACAATGAGCAGTTCTTC.

Here the CDR3 reads CASSESGSGPDTQYF. CDR3 DNA: TGTGCCAGCAGTGAGAGCGGGAGTGGCCCAGATACGCAGTATTTT. The chain combines TRBV6-1 with TRBJ2-3; TRBD2 matches at 8 bases. The trim removed 3 bases at V and 4 bases at J, leaving 6 bases unmatched. The CDR3 covers 15 residues. Germline CDR1 MNHNS, CDR2 SASEGT.

The chain links TRBV30 to TRBJ2-7, with 9 bases identical to TRBD2. The germline CDR1 and CDR2 sequences are GTSNPN and SVGIG (reference sequence). The CDR3 covers 14 residues. The J segment lost 3 bases and the V segment lost 1 base, leaving 4 bases of the junction unmatched. The CDR3 sequence is CAWSGTSANYEQYF. The CDR3 DNA reads TGTGCCTGGAGTGGGACTAGCGCTAACTACGAGCAGTACTTC.

The V call is TRBV6-2 or TRBV6-3, the J call TRBJ2-7, with a tentative D call TRBD2 (5 bases). The germline V and J ends were trimmed by 6 bases and 3 bases, with 15 bases remaining between them. The CDR3 is made up of 14 amino acids. Germline V gives CDR1 MNHEY, CDR2 SVGEGT. CDR3 sequence (DNA): TGTGCCAGCAGGTCCCGCGGGCCTTTCTACGAGCAGTACTTC. As protein: CASRSRGPFYEQYF.

The V call is TRBV6-5, the J call TRBJ1-4; D unresolved. Germline V CDR1 and CDR2: MNHEY, SVGAGI. This CDR3 is built from 16 residues. V lost 0 bases, J lost 7 bases, and 15 bases lay in between. The CDR3 DNA follows: TGTGCCAGCAGTTACTCGAGTGGGATGCATCCTGAAAAACTGTTTTTT. Translating gives CASSYSSGMHPEKLFF.

This chain links TRBV14 with TRBJ1-1; 7 nucleotides line up with TRBD1. CDR3 length equals 15 residues. Germline V gene sequence: CDR1 SGHDN, CDR2 FVKESK. The junction had 9 bases not matched to a gene; V was cut back by 8 bases and J by 0 bases. The CDR3 region has the DNA TGTGCCAGCTCCCCGACAGGGCCCATGAACACTGAAGCTTTCTTT. Translation: CASSPTGPMNTEAFF.

This chain joins TRBV2 and TRBJ2-1; TRBD2 matches at 7 bases. Germline V lookup: CDR1 SNHLY, CDR2 FYNNEI. V shed 9 bases and J 5 bases; nucleotides not matched to a gene: 4. The CDR3 loop spans 12 amino acids. The DNA for the CDR3 is TGTGCCAGGAGACTAGCTAACAATGAGCAGTTCTTC. Protein: CARRLANNEQFF.

This chain connects TRBV7-2 to TRBJ2-7, with 9 positions matching TRBD2. V lost 5 bases and J lost 2; bases outside the gene matches: 7. Germline lookup yields CDR1 SGHTA and CDR2 FQGNSA. The CDR3 runs 15 residues. Here the CDR3 reads CASSASSGSPYEQYF. DNA of the CDR3: TGTGCCAGCAGCGCAAGTAGCGGGAGTCCCTACGAGCAGTACTTC.

This clonotype has only a few counts. The junction shows a germline mismatch at one end, possibly a read error. J is TRBJ2-1 and V is TRBV4-3, with 7 bases aligning to TRBD2. Germline CDR1 reads LGHNA; CDR2 reads YSLEER. This CDR3 spans 16 amino acids. CDR3 nucleotide sequence: TGTGCCAGCAGCCAAGACGGACTAGGGGCCTACAATGAGCAGTTCTTC. It translates to CASSQDGLGAYNEQFF.

This clonotype was found once. The chain carries TRBV7-8 and TRBJ2-7, with D uncertain. CDR3 length: 12 residues. CDR1 and CDR2 (germline): SGHVS, FQNEAQ. The V gene lost 5 bases and the J gene lost 3 bases, with 8 bases spanning the gap. CDR3: CASSRNDYEQYF. As DNA, the CDR3 is TGTGCCAGCAGCCGAAACGACTACGAGCAGTACTTC.

The rearrangement uses TRBV15 and TRBJ1-2; no definite D call. The CDR3 loop spans 15 amino acids. With 4 bases removed from V and 2 bases from J, the gap between germline ends came to 14 bases. Germline V CDR1 and CDR2: LNHNV, YYDKDF (reference sequence). CDR3 residues: CATSMPQYGNYGYTF. CDR3 coding DNA: TGTGCCACCAGCATGCCCCAATACGGGAACTATGGCTACACCTTC.

The gene calls are TRBV4-3 and TRBJ1-2, with a weak D call TRBD1 (6 bases). This CDR3 contains 14 residues. Trimming stripped 4 bases from V and 8 bases from J, with 17 bases between. Germline-derived CDR1 and CDR2 are LGHNA and YSLEER. CDR3 bases: TGCGCCAGCAGCCTCATTGGGGGGGCGTTCGGCTACACCTTC. Residues: CASSLIGGAFGYTF.

The chain recombines TRBV18 with TRBJ2-1, with D possibly TRBD1 on 6 matching bases. V was cut by 5 bases and J by 4 bases, with 9 bases left in between. Germline V CDR1 and CDR2: KGHSH, LQKENI. CDR3 length equals 13 residues. CDR3 DNA: TGTGCCAGCTCAAGACAGGATTACAATGAGCAGTTCTTC. Its translation is CASSRQDYNEQFF.

CDR3 nucleotides: TGTGCCAGCAGTTTGACAGGGCGGGCCCTCTCCTACAATGAGCAGTTCTTC. It codes for CASSLTGRALSYNEQFF. The chain recombines TRBV27 with TRBJ2-1; TRBD1 aligns across 7 bases. J gave up 0 bases and V 3 bases, and 8 bases lay outside the gene matches. The germline V gene has CDR1 MNHEY and CDR2 SMNVEV (reference sequence). This CDR3 comprises 17 residues.

This chain uses TRBV7-9 with TRBJ2-7; no firm D call. The CDR3 loop spans 18 amino acids. Trimming shortened V by 4 bases and J by 0 bases, and 22 bases separated the two germline ends. CDR1 is SEHNR and CDR2 is FQNEAQ in the germline V gene (reference sequence). CDR3: CASSSSLLGLLFSYEQYF. DNA of the CDR3: TGTGCCAGCAGCTCCTCCCTTCTAGGATTACTATTCTCCTACGAGCAGTACTTC.

The rearrangement links TRBV19 to TRBJ1-1; TRBD1 aligns across 8 bases. This CDR3 spans 14 amino acids. Germline CDR1 and CDR2: LNHDA and SQIVND (reference sequence). The V and J ends lost 3 bases and 4 bases, in that order; junction bases with no gene match: 4. The CDR3 region has the DNA TGTGCCAGTAGTATGTTAACAGGGGGCACTGAAGCTTTCTTT. Residues: CASSMLTGGTEAFF.

In regard to this clonotype: One end of the junction is discordant with germline, which a read error may explain. V usage is TRBV7-7 and J usage is TRBJ1-1; 9 bases match TRBD1. Germline CDR1 and CDR2: SSHAT and FNYEAQ (reference sequence). The CDR3 has 16 residues. CDR3: CASSPLPGQGNTEAFF. CDR3 in DNA: TGTGCTAGCAGCCCTCTCCCGGGACAGGGGAACACTGAAGCTTTCTTT.

The V and J genes are TRBV30 and TRBJ2-6; D may be TRBD1 (6 bases). The CDR3 length is 18 residues. Germline V lookup: CDR1 GTSNPN, CDR2 SVGIG (reference sequence). V was pared by 0 bases and J by 1 base, with 16 bases between. The CDR3: CAWSVFDRWSSGANVLTF. The CDR3, as DNA: TGTGCCTGGAGTGTATTCGACAGGTGGAGTTCTGGGGCCAACGTCCTGACTTTC.

J is TRBJ2-2 and V is TRBV27; possibly TRBD2 for D (6 bases). Germline V gives CDR1 MNHEY, CDR2 SMNVEV (reference sequence). The ends were cut back, 4 bases at V and 4 bases at J, with 13 bases in the middle. CDR3 length: 15 residues. The CDR3 reads CASSWEAASTGELFF. For the CDR3, the DNA is TGTGCCAGCAGTTGGGAGGCGGCATCCACCGGGGAGCTGTTTTTT.

This chain connects TRBV4-1 to TRBJ1-1, with unresolved D. V was shortened by 0 bases and J by 1 base, with 9 bases between the two germline ends. This CDR3 has 15 residues. Germline V gene data show CDR1 as MGHRA and CDR2 as YSYEKL. The CDR3, as DNA: TGCGCCAGCAGCCAAGATCTAGGACCGAACACTGAAGCTTTCTTT. It yields the protein CASSQDLGPNTEAFF.

The chain joins TRBV5-1 to TRBJ1-1; 8 bases map to TRBD1. The CDR3 is 15 amino acids. CDR1 and CDR2 (germline): SGHRS, YFSETQ. The V gene end was trimmed by 4 bases and the J gene end by 7 bases; junction bases not matched to a gene: 12. CDR3 DNA: TGCGCCAGCAGCCCACTACCCCAGGGGGCCGGTGAAGCTTTCTTT. This encodes CASSPLPQGAGEAFF.

To note about this clonotype: The junction differs from germline at one of its ends, possibly a read error. The J gene is TRBJ1-1, the V gene TRBV29-1; D is ambiguous. CDR1 and CDR2 from the germline V gene are SQVTM and ANQGSEA. The CDR3 sequence is 11 residues long. This CDR3 reads CSVASARGRIF. In DNA, the CDR3 is TGCAGCGTTGCCTCAGCTAGAGGTCGAATCTTT.

This clonotype has a single count. The gene calls are TRBV29-1 and TRBJ1-3, with D tentatively TRBD1 (5 bases). The V gene lost 4 bases and the J gene lost 3 bases, with 10 bases spanning the gap. This CDR3 is built from 13 residues. The germline V gene encodes CDR1 SQVTM and CDR2 ANQGSEA. DNA of the CDR3: TGCAGCGTTGTTAAGGGGAATGGAAACACCATATATTTT. Amino acid sequence: CSVVKGNGNTIYF.

The gene calls are TRBV29-1 and TRBJ2-3; either TRBD1 or TRBD2 may fit D (5 bases each). The CDR3 loop spans 14 amino acids. V lost 4 bases and J lost 1, with 12 bases in between. Germline V gene sequence: CDR1 SQVTM, CDR2 ANQGSEA. CDR3 residues: CSVGDGLRTDTQYF. The DNA of the CDR3 is TGCAGCGTTGGGGACGGGCTACGCACAGATACGCAGTATTTT.